One and the same sample provided the 21 T cell receptor beta chains below, sequenced in a study of blood T cell repertoires in COVID-19. TCRdb's copy holds only in-frame clones and misses some; the assay was immunoSEQ multiplex PCR. Seen here are about 35,000 clones, approximately 86% observed once, and the top ten hold approximately 6.7%. Sample: peripheral blood. The receptors originated from a human donor in a cohort sampled during active COVID-19.

The V gene is TRBV7-9, the J gene TRBJ1-4, with D unresolved. The CDR3 is 16 residues long. The V gene's germline CDR1 is SEHNR and CDR2 FQNEAQ (reference sequence). V was pared by 6 bases and J by 0 bases, with 14 bases between. CDR3 coding DNA: TGTGCCAGCAGGCAAGAGTCGGGTTCAACTAATGAAAAACTGTTTTTT. Translation: CASRQESGSTNEKLFF.

In its sample, this clone was seen a few times. The chain carries TRBV28 and TRBJ2-7, with TRBD2 as a possible D gene (5 bases). The germline CDR1 and CDR2 sequences are MDHEN and SYDVKM. V was cut by 6 bases and J by 3 bases, with 9 bases left in between. The CDR3 is made up of 12 amino acids. Here the CDR3 DNA reads TGTGCCAGCAGCCCCGGGAACTACGAGCAGTACTTC. Translation: CASSPGNYEQYF. The full variable domain, completed using reference TRBV28 and TRBJ2-7, is DVKVTQSSRYLVKRTGEKVFLECVQDMDHENMFWYRQDPGLGLRLIYFSYDVKMKEKGDIPEGYSVSREKKERFSLILESASTNQTSMYLCASSPGNYEQYFGPGTRLTVT.

The V call is TRBV18, the J call TRBJ2-1; 8 bases agree with TRBD2. Trimming cost V 3 bases and J 7 bases; bases outside gene matches: 8. This CDR3 has 15 residues. The germline CDR1 and CDR2 sequences are KGHSH and LQKENI. CDR3 residues: CASSPRAGAGNEQFF. CDR3 in DNA: TGTGCCAGCTCACCGAGAGCGGGAGCTGGGAATGAGCAGTTCTTC.

The V gene is TRBV7-6, the J gene TRBJ2-5; D is perhaps TRBD2 (6 bases). V gave up 5 bases and J gave up 4 bases, with 14 bases separating them. The V gene's germline CDR1 is SGHVS and CDR2 FNYEAQ. The CDR3 loop spans 14 amino acids. The CDR3 DNA follows: TGTGCCAGCAGCGAGGACTTGGGGGGAGAGACCCAGTACTTC. Its translation is CASSEDLGGETQYF.

V usage is TRBV7-2 and J usage is TRBJ2-7; 8 bases are shared with TRBD2. The V gene's germline CDR1 is SGHTA and CDR2 FQGNSA. CDR3 size: 15 residues. The junction had 10 bases not matched to a gene; V was cut back by 4 bases and J by 5 bases. CDR3 sequence (DNA): TGTGCCAGCAGCTCTCAAGCGGGAGAAAGTCACGAGCAGTACTTC. It is translated as CASSSQAGESHEQYF.

The chain employs TRBV7-3 and TRBJ2-5; 7 bases are shared with TRBD2. From germline, CDR1 is SGHTA and CDR2 FQGTGA. J lost 2 bases, V lost 5 bases, and 8 bases had no gene match. CDR3 length equals 15 residues. The CDR3 DNA reads as TGTGCCAGCAGCCAAGCGGGGTGGTCTCAAGAGACCCAGTACTTC. Translation: CASSQAGWSQETQYF.

The V and J genes are TRBV6-6 and TRBJ2-6, with a weak D call TRBD1 (6 bases). The CDR3 is made up of 15 amino acids. Trimming removed 6 bases at V and 4 bases at J, with 13 bases between. From germline, CDR1 is MNHNY and CDR2 SVGAGI (reference sequence). This CDR3 reads CASSQTGSGANVLTF. The CDR3 nucleotides read TGTGCCAGCAGCCAAACAGGGTCAGGGGCCAACGTCCTGACTTTC.

The chain uses TRBV4-3 and TRBJ2-1, with D unresolved. In germline, CDR1 is LGHNA, CDR2 YSLEER. The CDR3 length is 13 residues. V was clipped by 0 bases and J by 9 bases, with 9 bases between them. The CDR3 nucleotides read TGCGCCAGCAGCCAAGAGGGCCGCCGTGAGCAGTTCTTC. The encoded protein is CASSQEGRREQFF.

CDR3 in DNA: TGTGCCAGCTCACGGGGAGCTAACTATGGCTACACCTTC. As protein: CASSRGANYGYTF. V usage is TRBV18 and J usage is TRBJ1-2, with D unclear. The CDR3 loop spans 13 amino acids. In germline, CDR1 is KGHSH, CDR2 LQKENI. V gave up 4 bases and J gave up 0 bases, with 6 bases separating them.

CDR3 residues: CASSLKVGGDTDTQYF. CDR3 coding DNA: TGCGCCAGCAGCTTGAAAGTGGGAGGGGACACAGATACGCAGTATTTT. The chain links TRBV5-1 to TRBJ2-3; 7 bases are a match to TRBD2. This CDR3 comprises 16 residues. Germline assignment: CDR1 SGHRS and CDR2 YFSETQ. Unmatched junction bases numbered 7, after V lost 1 base and J lost 2 bases.

This chain joins TRBV2 and TRBJ2-2, with 8 bases lining up with TRBD1. Germline-derived CDR1 and CDR2 are SNHLY and FYNNEI. Trimming took 6 bases from V and 7 from J; bases not matched to a gene: 7. CDR3 length: 14 residues. The CDR3 DNA reads TGTGCCAGCAGGGATCAGGGGGCAAACGGGGAGCTGTTTTTT. Residues: CASRDQGANGELFF.

The chain uses TRBV20-1 and TRBJ2-1; D call uncertain. Germline V lookup: CDR1 DFQATT, CDR2 SNEGSKA (reference sequence). This CDR3 has 11 residues. V shed 1 base and J shed 14 bases, with 12 bases lying between them. The DNA of the CDR3 is TGCAGTGCTAGAGTCCCCCCTACAGAGTTCTTC. Translation gives CSARVPPTEFF.

The chain combines TRBV29-1 with TRBJ2-7; D remains ambiguous. Per germline, CDR1 SQVTM and CDR2 ANQGSEA. The CDR3 has 15 amino acids. Trimming removed 0 bases at V and 3 bases at J, with 15 bases between. DNA of the CDR3: TGCAGCGTTGAAGATGCGCGCCCCGAAGACTACGAGCAGTACTTC. It codes for CSVEDARPEDYEQYF.

The chain recombines TRBV7-2 with TRBJ2-3; 8 nucleotides match TRBD2. V lost 5 bases, J lost 0 bases, and 7 bases stayed unmatched. Germline V gene data show CDR1 as SGHTA and CDR2 as FQGNSA. The CDR3 runs to 16 residues. CDR3 nucleotides: TGTGCCAGCAGCACCCGAGCGGGGGCTAGCACAGATACGCAGTATTTT. Translating gives CASSTRAGASTDTQYF.

V and J are TRBV5-4 and TRBJ2-7, with 7 positions matching TRBD1. The CDR3 is made up of 15 amino acids. V trimming: 1 base; J trimming: 2 bases; junction bases outside the gene matches: 6. Germline V CDR1 and CDR2: SGHNT, YYREEE (reference sequence). The CDR3 loop is CASSLTGTATYEQYF. The CDR3 region has the DNA TGTGCCAGCAGCTTGACCGGGACAGCTACCTACGAGCAGTACTTC.

The gene calls are TRBV18 and TRBJ2-2; no clear D gene. Germline-derived CDR1 and CDR2 are KGHSH and LQKENI. The length of the CDR3 is 16 residues. Deletions cut 0 bases from V and 0 bases from J, with 8 bases between. This CDR3 is CASSPPPVANTGELFF. The CDR3, as DNA: TGTGCCAGCTCACCACCTCCGGTCGCGAACACCGGGGAGCTGTTTTTT.

This chain joins TRBV7-9 and TRBJ2-1; TRBD2 agrees at 9 bases. CDR1 SEHNR and CDR2 FQNEAQ come from the germline V gene (reference sequence). The length of the CDR3 is 15 residues. V was pared by 5 bases and J by 8 bases, with 10 bases of the junction left unmatched. The CDR3, as DNA: TGTGCCAGCAGCCCGCCTGCGGGGGGGTTTGATGAGCAGTTCTTC. This translates into CASSPPAGGFDEQFF.

This chain uses TRBV29-1 with TRBJ2-7; perhaps TRBD1 as D (5 bases). Trimming stripped 0 bases from V and 4 bases from J, with 19 bases between. This CDR3 has 16 amino acids. Per germline, CDR1 SQVTM and CDR2 ANQGSEA. CDR3 sequence (DNA): TGCAGCGTTGAAGATCACCGACAGAGAGCAGGGTACGAGCAGTACTTC. Translated: CSVEDHRQRAGYEQYF.

V and J are TRBV19 and TRBJ2-2; tentatively, D is TRBD1 (5 bases). Germline V gene data show CDR1 as LNHDA and CDR2 as SQIVND (reference sequence). CDR3 length: 14 residues. The germline V and J ends were trimmed by 5 bases and 2 bases, with 9 bases remaining between them. CDR3 in amino acids: CASSSQGNTGELFF. In DNA form, the CDR3 reads TGTGCCAGTAGTTCCCAGGGAAACACCGGGGAGCTGTTTTTT.

This chain joins TRBV14 and TRBJ2-7, with D unclear. This CDR3 is 13 amino acids long. V gave up 1 base and J gave up 5 bases, with 9 bases separating them. CDR1 and CDR2 (germline): SGHDN, FVKESK. Written as DNA, the CDR3 is TGTGCCAGCAGCCAAGGGGCCCAGGACGAGCAGTACTTC. Protein product: CASSQGAQDEQYF.

The chain has TRBV29-1 and TRBJ2-2; 8 bases agree with TRBD2. The CDR3 runs to 13 residues. The trim removed 7 bases at V and 1 base at J, leaving 2 bases unmatched. Germline V gene lookup returns CDR1 SQVTM and CDR2 ANQGSEA. CDR3 coding DNA: TGCAGCGGTAGCGGGAAGAACACCGGGGAGCTGTTTTTT. Amino acids: CSGSGKNTGELFF.